These 8 T cell receptor beta chains were all obtained from the same sample, sequenced in a study of blood T cell repertoires in COVID-19. Profiling relied on immunoSEQ multiplex PCR, and the TCRdb table lists in-frame clones only, not all of them. The sample consists of around 310,000 clones, about 91% of them appearing once. Sequencing used peripheral blood. The receptors stem from a woman aged 60-70 years with acute or convalescent COVID-19.

Note on this clone: The same CDR3 arises from other DNA sequences in this sample as well. The V gene is TRBV29-1, the J gene TRBJ1-1; D is uncertain. CDR3 length: 11 amino acids. The V gene lost 3 bases and the J gene lost 1 base, with 3 bases spanning the gap. Germline CDR1 SQVTM, CDR2 ANQGSEA. This CDR3 reads CSVDRNTEAFF. The CDR3 DNA is TGCAGCGTTGATAGGAACACTGAAGCTTTCTTT.

This chain links TRBV5-1 with TRBJ2-7; D may be TRBD1 (5 bases). Between the trimmed V and J ends, which lost 1 base and 5 bases, there was a span of 16 bases. Germline-derived CDR1 and CDR2 are SGHRS and YFSETQ. CDR3 length: 15 amino acids. CDR3 sequence reads: CASSLMGLASHEQYF. The CDR3 DNA follows: TGCGCCAGCAGCTTGATGGGGCTCGCATCCCACGAGCAGTACTTC.

This clone was recorded a few times. Within the sample, other DNA sequences also encode this same CDR3. The gene calls are TRBV11-2 and TRBJ2-5, with D perhaps matching TRBD2 (6 bases). The ends were cut back, 3 bases at V and 2 bases at J, with 13 bases in the middle. Germline V gene lookup returns CDR1 SGHAT and CDR2 FQNNGV. The CDR3 has 15 residues. The CDR3 reads CASSLRIRGQETQYF. The CDR3 bases are TGTGCCAGCAGCTTGCGAATTCGGGGGCAAGAGACCCAGTACTTC.

This clone was picked up a small number of times. The chain joins TRBV15 to TRBJ1-3; TRBD1 aligns across 9 bases. CDR1 is LNHNV, CDR2 YYDKDF, per germline (reference sequence). After removal of 5 bases from V and 4 bases from J, the junction contained 0 bases not matched to a gene. There are 13 residues in the CDR3. The DNA of the CDR3 is TGTGCCACCAGCGACAGGGGGGGAAACACCATATATTTT. It encodes CATSDRGGNTIYF.

CDR3 amino acids: CASSQEYQNQPQHF. CDR3 coding DNA: TGCGCCAGCAGCCAAGAATATCAGAATCAGCCCCAGCATTTT. This chain links TRBV4-3 with TRBJ1-5; no definite D call. Germline CDR1 is LGHNA and CDR2 is YSLEER. The CDR3 is made up of 14 amino acids. Trimming cost V 0 bases and J 4 bases, with 7 bases left between them.

The chain combines TRBV9 with TRBJ2-5, with TRBD2 as a possible D gene (5 bases). CDR3 length: 13 amino acids. The V end was cut by 7 bases, the J end by 4 bases, with 14 bases between. CDR1 and CDR2 from the germline V gene are SGDLS and YYNGEE. CDR3 loop: CASEREALETQYF. The CDR3 bases are TGTGCCAGCGAGAGGGAAGCCCTAGAGACCCAGTACTTC.

The chain combines TRBV9 with TRBJ2-7, with 9 bases matching TRBD1. Germline loops: CDR1 SGDLS, CDR2 YYNGEE. V lost 4 bases and J lost 4; bases outside the gene matches: 9. This CDR3 is built from 15 residues. The CDR3 nucleotides read TGTGCCAGCAGCTTGAGACCGGGACAGGGTTACGAGCAGTACTTC. Its translation is CASSLRPGQGYEQYF.

The chain has TRBV19 and TRBJ1-2, with D possibly TRBD1 on 6 matching bases. Germline loops: CDR1 LNHDA, CDR2 SQIVND (reference sequence). Trimming took off 7 bases at V and 0 bases at J, with 12 bases between the two ends. There are 14 residues in the CDR3. The CDR3, as DNA: TGTGCCAGTACCTCGACAGGAGCTAACTATGGCTACACCTTC. This gives the protein CASTSTGANYGYTF.